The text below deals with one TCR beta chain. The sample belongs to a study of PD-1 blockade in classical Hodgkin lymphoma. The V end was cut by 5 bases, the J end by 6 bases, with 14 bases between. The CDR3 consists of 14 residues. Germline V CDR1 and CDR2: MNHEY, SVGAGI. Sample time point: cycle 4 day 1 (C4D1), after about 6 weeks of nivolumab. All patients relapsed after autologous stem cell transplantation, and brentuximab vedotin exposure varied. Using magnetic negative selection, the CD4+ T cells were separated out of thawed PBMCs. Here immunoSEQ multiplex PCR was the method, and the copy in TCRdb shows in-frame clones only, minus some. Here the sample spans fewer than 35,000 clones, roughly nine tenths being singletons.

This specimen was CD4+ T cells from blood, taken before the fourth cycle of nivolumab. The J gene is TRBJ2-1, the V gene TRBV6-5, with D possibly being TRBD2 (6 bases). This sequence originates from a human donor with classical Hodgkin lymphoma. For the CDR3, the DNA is TGTGCCAGCAGTAATTACCAGACTAGCAATGAGCAGTTCTTC. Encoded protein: CASSNYQTSNEQFF.